This T cell receptor (beta chain) was observed in a study of CD4 and CD8 cells across lung adenocarcinoma regions. Germline V gene lookup returns CDR1 MNHNS and CDR2 SASEGT. The CDR3 is 14 residues long. TCRdb analysed the PCR reads with MiXCR anew, one entry per CDR3 protein. The repertoire consists of 7,500 to 9,000 distinct CDR3 sequences, with around 58% occurring once and the leading ten covering 24%. The receptor was derived from a female donor with lung adenocarcinoma. The CD4 and CD8 labels of this study may be unreliable. J is TRBJ2-1 and V is TRBV6-1; no clear D gene. The end of the DNA is better explained by TRBJ2-7, so the J call may be wrong. The sample taken for sequencing was CD4+ T cells from the center of a lung tumor. The chain's CDR3 is CASSGEAYSYEQYF. CDR3 nucleotides: TGTGCCAGCAGTGGAGAGGCCTACTCCTACGAGCAGTACTTC.